This TCR beta chain was observed in a study of T cells in Graves' hyperthyroidism and ophthalmopathy. The germline CDR1 and CDR2 sequences are MNHEY and SVGEGT. This CDR3 has 13 residues. The V gene lost 4 bases and the J gene lost 6 bases, with 9 bases spanning the gap. There were TCR beta CDR3 regions amplified from RNA transcripts. Using the HTBI primer set, a first-round RT-PCR was run on the TCR CDR3. MiXCR was run by TCRdb on the multiplex PCR reads, yielding one entry per CDR3 protein. The table includes hundreds of thousands of distinct CDR3 sequences, 14% detected once. A few counts support this clonotype. Over 18 months, lack of ophthalmopathy progression marked Graves' hyperthyroidism as stable. Orbital computed tomography, thyroid ultrasound, serum thyroxine and TRAb, and clinical symptoms together informed the diagnoses. The authors took PBMCs from 10 ml fresh peripheral blood.

This sequence was found in a woman aged 18-29 years with Graves' hyperthyroidism. The specimen sequenced was blood. J is TRBJ1-4 and V is TRBV6-2 or TRBV6-3, with D unclear. The chain's CDR3 is CASSSGFDEKLFF. As DNA, the CDR3 is TGTGCCAGCAGTTCCGGGTTTGATGAAAAACTGTTTTTT.